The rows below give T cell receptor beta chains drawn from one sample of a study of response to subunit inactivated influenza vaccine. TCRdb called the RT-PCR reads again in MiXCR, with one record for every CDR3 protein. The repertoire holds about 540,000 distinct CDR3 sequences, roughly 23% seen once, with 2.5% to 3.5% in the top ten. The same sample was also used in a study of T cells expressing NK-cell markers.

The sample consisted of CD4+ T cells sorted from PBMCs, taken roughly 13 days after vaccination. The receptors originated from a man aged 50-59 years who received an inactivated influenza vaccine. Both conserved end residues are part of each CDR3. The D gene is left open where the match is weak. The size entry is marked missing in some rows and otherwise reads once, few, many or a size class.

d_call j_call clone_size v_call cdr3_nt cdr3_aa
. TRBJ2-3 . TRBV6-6 TGTGCCAGGAATGTACACACAGATACGCAGTATTTT CARNVHTDTQYF
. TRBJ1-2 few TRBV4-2 TGTGCCAGCAGCCAAGGTAGGGGGACTTACTATGGCTACACCTTC CASSQGRGTYYGYTF
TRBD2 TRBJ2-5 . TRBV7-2 TGTGCCAGCAGCTTATCTGCTAGCGGAGCACAAGAGACCCAGTACTTC CASSLSASGAQETQYF
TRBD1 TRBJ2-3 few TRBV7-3 TGTGCCAGCAGCGACAGGGGAGATACGCAGTATTTT CASSDRGDTQYF
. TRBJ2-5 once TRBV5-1 TGCGCCAGCAGCAGGGGAGACAATCAAGAGACCCAGTACTTC CASSRGDNQETQYF
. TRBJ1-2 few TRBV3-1 TGTGCCAGCAGCCAAGGGCAGGGGCCCTATGGCTACACCTTC CASSQGQGPYGYTF
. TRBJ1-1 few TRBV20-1 TGCAGTGTTAGGGGGTTAGGGGAAGCTTTCTTT CSVRGLGEAFF
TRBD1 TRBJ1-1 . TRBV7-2 TGTGCCAGCAGCGACAGGGTAGGGAACACTGAAGCTTTCTTT CASSDRVGNTEAFF
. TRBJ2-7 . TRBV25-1 TGTGCCAGCAGTGAACCGGGACCGCTCTACGAGCAGTACTTC CASSEPGPLYEQYF
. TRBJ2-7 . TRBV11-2 TGTGCCAGCAGCTTAGTTATAGGCAGGGGATCATCCCTGACGCGGGAGCAGTACTTC CASSLVIGRGSSLTREQYF
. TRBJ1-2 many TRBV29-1 TGCAGCGTTGGAGATCGTATCAATGGCTACACCTTC CSVGDRINGYTF
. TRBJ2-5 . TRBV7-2 TGTGCCAGCAGTTATGGGGGGTCGGCAGAGACCCAGTACTTC CASSYGGSAETQYF
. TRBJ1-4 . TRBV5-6 TGTGCCAGCAGCTCTGGAAAGCAGGGTTACGGTGAAAAACTGTTTTTT CASSSGKQGYGEKLFF
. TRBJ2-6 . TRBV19 TGTGCCAGTAGTACCTACCAGACAGGGACTTCTGGGGCCAACGTCCTGACTTTC CASSTYQTGTSGANVLTF
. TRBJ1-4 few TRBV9 TGTGCCAGCAGCGTCGCACAGGGCAATGAAAAACTGTTTTTT CASSVAQGNEKLFF
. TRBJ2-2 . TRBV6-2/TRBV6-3 TGTGCCAGCGGCGGGGTTTTGAACACCAGGGAGCTGTTTTTT CASGGVLNTRELFF
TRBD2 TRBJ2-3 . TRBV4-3 TGCGCCAGCAGCCTCACGGGAGGGGGGGGAGATACGCAGTATTTT CASSLTGGGGDTQYF
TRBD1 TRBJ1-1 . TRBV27 TGTGCCAGCAGTAGGGACAGGGATAAGACTGAAGCTTTCTTT CASSRDRDKTEAFF
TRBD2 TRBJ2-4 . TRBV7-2 TGTGCCAGCAGCTCAGTGGCGGGAGGGAAGAACATTCAGTACTTC CASSSVAGGKNIQYF
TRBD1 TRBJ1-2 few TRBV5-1 TGCGCCAGCAGCTTGCCGGGACAGCCCTATGGCTACACCTTC CASSLPGQPYGYTF
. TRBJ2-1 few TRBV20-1 TGCAGTGCCCGCCGGGCGGGGAGCTCCTACAATGAGCAGTTCTTC CSARRAGSSYNEQFF
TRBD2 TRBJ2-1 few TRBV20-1 TGCAGTGCTAGAACTGGGCTAGCGGGAGGGCAATACCGCTACGGTGAGCAGTTCTTC CSARTGLAGGQYRYGEQFF
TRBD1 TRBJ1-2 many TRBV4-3 TGCGCCAGCAGCCAAGATACGCCCGGACAGGGGACCTATGGCTACACCTTC CASSQDTPGQGTYGYTF
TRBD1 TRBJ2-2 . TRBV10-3 TGTGCCATCAGGCGGACAGGGGGGACCGGGGAGCTGTTTTTT CAIRRTGGTGELFF
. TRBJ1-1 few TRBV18 TGTGCCAGCTCCCAACGACGGGCGGGGGCTGAAGCTTTCTTT CASSQRRAGAEAFF
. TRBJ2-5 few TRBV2 TGTGCCAGCAGTGAATGGGACCTGAGAGGGGAGACCCAGTACTTC CASSEWDLRGETQYF
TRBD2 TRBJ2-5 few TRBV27 TGTGCCAGCAGTTTTCGTCTAGCGGGGAAGTCAGAGACCCAGTACTTC CASSFRLAGKSETQYF
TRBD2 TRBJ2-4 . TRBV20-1 TGCAGTGCTAGAGACCGACTAGCGGGGGGGCCCTCTGCCAAAAACATTCAGTACTTC CSARDRLAGGPSAKNIQYF
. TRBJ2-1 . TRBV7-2 TGTGCCAGCAGCCCTAAAGCCGACCCTAGGTACAATGAGCAGTTCTTC CASSPKADPRYNEQFF
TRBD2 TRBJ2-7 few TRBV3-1 TGTGCCAGCAGCCTAGGACTAGTCTACGAGCAGTACTTC CASSLGLVYEQYF
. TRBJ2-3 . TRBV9 TGTGCCAGCAGCGTTACGCTAAGCACAGATACGCAGTATTTT CASSVTLSTDTQYF
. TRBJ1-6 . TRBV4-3 TGCGCCAGCAGCCAGGATCACACGTCACCCCTCCACTTT CASSQDHTSPLHF
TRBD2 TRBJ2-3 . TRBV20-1 TGCAGTGCTAGAGATTTCCTAGCGGGAGTACTAGGAGATACGCAGTATTTT CSARDFLAGVLGDTQYF
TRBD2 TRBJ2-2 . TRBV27 TGTGCCAGCAGGGGAGGGACTAGCGGAACCGGGGAGCTGTTTTTT CASRGGTSGTGELFF
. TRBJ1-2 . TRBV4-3 TGCGCCAGCAGCCAAGCTGGAGGAGAGGCAGGTGGCTACACCTTC CASSQAGGEAGGYTF
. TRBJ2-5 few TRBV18 TGTGCCAGCTCACCTACCTCGGTTCCAGAGACCCAGTACTTC CASSPTSVPETQYF
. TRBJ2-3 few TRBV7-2 TGTGCCAGCAGTTCGAGGACATCACTCCTCACAGATACGCAGTATTTT CASSSRTSLLTDTQYF
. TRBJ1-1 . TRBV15 TGTGCCACCAGCAGAGATCGGCGGGAGGTGACTGAAGCTTTCTTT CATSRDRREVTEAFF
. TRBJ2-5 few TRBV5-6 TGTGCCAGCAGCTTGCGGGTGGACCCTAGTTCAAGAGAGACCCAGTACTTC CASSLRVDPSSRETQYF
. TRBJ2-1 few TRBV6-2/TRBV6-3 TGTGCCAGCAGAACAGGGACCCTGACCCGGGGTGAGCAGTTCTTC CASRTGTLTRGEQFF
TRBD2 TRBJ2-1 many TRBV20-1 TGCAGTGCTAGAGATCCGGGGGGTAACAATGAGCAGTTCTTC CSARDPGGNNEQFF